The 25 T cell receptor beta chains presented below share a single source sample, sequenced in a study of CD8 T cells in ankylosing spondylitis. General study points: What appeared characteristic of ankylosing spondylitis blood was a TCR beta motif of eight highly homologous variants.

TCRdb passed the 5' RACE reads through MiXCR, listing each CDR3 protein once. Of some 200,000 distinct CDR3 sequences in the sample, 7% to 8% were seen once. These receptors have no identified antigens. Sequencing was done on a sample of blood, either unsorted or a sorted T cell fraction (not recorded which). Receptors originate from a male donor with ankylosing spondylitis.

This clonotype came up many times. The rearrangement uses TRBV7-9 and TRBJ2-5; possibly TRBD2 for D (7 bases). Trimming took 7 bases from V and 5 from J, leaving 23 bases between them. The CDR3 runs to 16 residues. Per the germline V gene, CDR1 is SEHNR and CDR2 is FQNEAQ (reference sequence). The CDR3 DNA is TGTGCCAGCACCGGGGGGCCCCGACCCTTCTGGGAGACCCAGTACTTC. It translates to CASTGGPRPFWETQYF. Full variable domain (remainder filled in from reference TRBV7-9 and TRBJ2-5): DTGVSQNPRHKITKRGQNVTFRCDPISEHNRLYWYRQTLGQGPEFLTYFQNEAQLEKSRLLSDRFSAERPKGSFSTLEIQRTEQGDSAMYLCASTGGPRPFWETQYFGPGTRLLVL.

This clonotype appeared many times. This chain joins TRBV20-1 and TRBJ2-7; weak D call: TRBD2 (5 bases). The CDR3 sequence is 13 residues long. The germline V gene has CDR1 DFQATT and CDR2 SNEGSKA (reference sequence). Trimming removed 3 bases from V and 2 bases from J, with 11 bases in between. Here the CDR3 DNA reads TGCAGTGCTAGGGGAGCCTCAACCTACGAGCAGTACTTC. Its translation: CSARGASTYEQYF.

The V call is TRBV5-6, the J call TRBJ2-7; 10 nucleotides line up with TRBD1. Germline V gene lookup returns CDR1 SGHDT and CDR2 YYEEEE. Trimming cost V 5 bases and J 7 bases; bases outside gene matches: 12. CDR3 length: 15 amino acids. DNA for the CDR3: TGTGCCAGCAGATTTATAGGGACAGGGGTAAGGGAGCAGTACTTC. Protein sequence: CASRFIGTGVREQYF.

This clonotype came up many times. The V call is TRBV12-3 or TRBV12-4, the J call TRBJ2-1; D remains ambiguous. The length of the CDR3 is 14 residues. V was clipped by 4 bases and J by 0 bases, with 7 bases between them. For the CDR3, the DNA is TGTGCCAGCAGTTCAGTGAGCTCCTACAATGAGCAGTTCTTC. Translation gives CASSSVSSYNEQFF.

The CDR3 sequence is CASSWTSGGTYEQYF. The CDR3 DNA reads TGTGCCAGCAGCTGGACTAGCGGGGGTACCTACGAGCAGTACTTC. The rearrangement links TRBV13 to TRBJ2-7; 13 bases line up with TRBD2. The CDR3 has 15 residues. The V gene end was trimmed by 4 bases and the J gene end by 2 bases; junction bases not matched to a gene: 2. Germline CDR1 reads PRHDT; CDR2 reads FYEKMQ (reference sequence).

Only a few counts were recorded for this clonotype. The V call is TRBV24-1, the J call TRBJ2-4; D gene unclear. Germline V gene lookup returns CDR1 KGHDR and CDR2 SFDVKD. CDR3 length: 11 amino acids. The V end was cut by 4 bases, the J end by 8 bases, with 5 bases between. CDR3 sequence (DNA): TGTGCCACCAGTGAGGGATACATTCAGTACTTC. It specifies CATSEGYIQYF.

There are many counts of this clonotype. J is TRBJ2-7 and V is TRBV7-2; no clear D. The CDR3 is made up of 15 amino acids. V was cut by 1 base and J by 4 bases, with 14 bases left in between. In germline, CDR1 is SGHTA, CDR2 FQGNSA. The CDR3 bases are TGTGCCAGCAGCTTAGTCGGCCCCAGCAGATACGAGCAGTACTTC. Translated: CASSLVGPSRYEQYF. Full variable domain (rest looked up from reference TRBV7-2 and TRBJ2-7): GAGVSQSPSNKVTEKGKDVELRCDPISGHTALYWYRQSLGQGLEFLIYFQGNSAPDKSGLPSDRFSAERTGGSVSTLTIQRTQQEDSAVYLCASSLVGPSRYEQYFGPGTRLTVT.

This clonotype was counted many times. This chain connects TRBV21-1 to TRBJ2-5. TRBV21-1 is a documented pseudogene. CDR3 length: 16 amino acids. CDR3 sequence (DNA): TGTGCCAGCAGCAAAGCGAATGAGAAGAGGCAAGAGACCCAGTACTTC. It encodes CASSKANEKRQETQYF.

The table lists this clonotype with many counts. V usage is TRBV20-1 and J usage is TRBJ2-1, with TRBD2 as a possible D gene (5 bases). Deletions cut 0 bases from V and 7 bases from J, with 19 bases between. The germline V gene encodes CDR1 DFQATT and CDR2 SNEGSKA (reference sequence). CDR3 size: 16 residues. The DNA for the CDR3 is TGCAGTGCTAGAGATGGGGTGGCTTCCGGGGTAAATGAGCAGTTCTTC. As protein: CSARDGVASGVNEQFF.

This clonotype has at least ten counts. The rearrangement uses TRBV20-1 and TRBJ2-3, with 12 bases identical to TRBD1. The CDR3 runs to 16 residues. The junction had 4 bases not matched to a gene; V was cut back by 3 bases and J by 0 bases. Germline V gene sequence: CDR1 DFQATT, CDR2 SNEGSKA (reference sequence). The CDR3 reads CSASRDRGRSTDTQYF. The CDR3 DNA sequence: TGCAGTGCTAGCCGGGACAGGGGGCGAAGCACAGATACGCAGTATTTT.

This clonotype was detected ten times or more. The chain recombines TRBV4-3 with TRBJ1-2; D is uncertain. V lost 4 bases and J 5 bases, leaving 14 bases between the germline ends. Germline lookup yields CDR1 LGHNA and CDR2 YSLEER. The CDR3 is 14 amino acids. CDR3 sequence: CASSPSPVGYGYTF. CDR3 in DNA: TGCGCCAGCAGCCCTTCCCCGGTGGGTTATGGCTACACCTTC.

This clonotype was recorded at least ten times. This sequence joins TRBV27 and TRBJ2-1; D might be TRBD2 (5 bases). This CDR3 has 14 residues. V was clipped by 3 bases and J by 8 bases, with 14 bases between them. CDR1 and CDR2 from the germline V gene are MNHEY and SMNVEV (reference sequence). CDR3 DNA sequence: TGTGCCAGCAGTTTGCGAAACGGACTGCATGAGCAGTTCTTC. It codes for CASSLRNGLHEQFF.

There are many counts of this clonotype. The rearrangement uses TRBV5-1 and TRBJ2-1; no definite D call. The V gene lost 4 bases and the J gene lost 10 bases, with 9 bases spanning the gap. The CDR3 consists of 11 residues. Germline values: CDR1 SGHRS, CDR2 YFSETQ. CDR3: CASSPSGEQFF. The CDR3 bases are TGCGCCAGCAGCCCTTCAGGAGAGCAGTTCTTC.

This clonotype came up many times. This chain links TRBV7-9 with TRBJ2-7; no firm D call. The CDR3 is 14 amino acids. From germline, CDR1 is SEHNR and CDR2 FQNEAQ (reference sequence). The V end was cut by 4 bases, the J end by 6 bases, with 16 bases between. The CDR3 DNA reads TGTGCCAGCAGCTCGCAAGTAGACTGGCCCGAGCAGTACTTC. Amino acid sequence: CASSSQVDWPEQYF.

The sample holds a few counts of this clonotype. V is TRBV5-5 and J is TRBJ2-5; D tentatively fits TRBD1 or TRBD2 (5 bases each). V shed 0 bases and J shed 5 bases, with 14 bases lying between them. Germline loops: CDR1 SGHKS, CDR2 YYEKEE (reference sequence). The CDR3 is 15 residues long. The CDR3 loop is CASSLGLWGSETQYF. CDR3 bases: TGTGCCAGCAGCTTGGGGCTTTGGGGGTCGGAGACCCAGTACTTC.

Only a few counts were recorded for this clonotype. The chain couples TRBV7-6 to TRBJ2-5; D gene unclear. There are 15 residues in the CDR3. Looked up from germline, CDR1 is SGHVS and CDR2 is FNYEAQ. Trimming shortened V by 3 bases and J by 2 bases, and 13 bases separated the two germline ends. DNA of the CDR3: TGTGCCAGCAGCTTTTTTGCGTCAGGACAAGAGACCCAGTACTTC. It specifies CASSFFASGQETQYF.

This clonotype was seen a few times. The chain is built from TRBV28 and TRBJ2-2; D remains unclear. The CDR3 loop spans 12 amino acids. Germline-derived CDR1 and CDR2 are MDHEN and SYDVKM. V lost 3 bases and J lost 13, with 12 bases in between. The CDR3 loop is CASSFRRKWLFF. The CDR3 coding sequence is TGTGCCAGCAGTTTTCGTCGCAAGTGGCTGTTTTTT.

Only one count was recorded for this clonotype. This sequence joins TRBV12-5 and TRBJ1-2; D gene ambiguous. CDR1 is LGHNT, CDR2 FRNRAP, per germline. V shed 1 base and J shed 2 bases, with 5 bases lying between them. CDR3 size: 13 residues. In DNA, the CDR3 is TGTGCTAGTGGTTTGGATGAAAACTATGGCTACACCTTC. Its translation: CASGLDENYGYTF.

This clonotype was detected many times. This rearrangement joins TRBV12-3 or TRBV12-4 to TRBJ2-2; weak D call: TRBD1 (5 bases). V lost 6 bases and J lost 0, with 8 bases in between. This CDR3 comprises 14 residues. The CDR3, as DNA: TGTGCCAGCAGCGGACACACGAACACCGGGGAGCTGTTTTTT. Its protein product is CASSGHTNTGELFF.

This clonotype was picked up many times. V and J are TRBV7-9 and TRBJ2-5; TRBD1 agrees at 8 bases. J lost 5 bases, V lost 2 bases, and 10 bases had no gene match. The CDR3 consists of 16 residues. Germline CDR1 is SEHNR and CDR2 is FQNEAQ (reference sequence). CDR3 DNA sequence: TGTGCCAGCAGCTTATCCCTGACAGGGGCAAGGGAGACCCAGTACTTC. Translation: CASSLSLTGARETQYF.

J is TRBJ2-7 and V is TRBV4-3; D possibly corresponds to TRBD1 (6 bases). The V end lost 4 bases, the J end lost 1 base, and 14 bases lay between the germline ends. The CDR3 sequence is 15 residues long. Germline CDR1 is LGHNA and CDR2 is YSLEER. CDR3 in DNA: TGCGCCAGCAGCCTAGCCCATGGACAGTCCTACGAGCAGTACTTC. Protein sequence: CASSLAHGQSYEQYF.

This clonotype was picked up many times. The rearrangement uses TRBV7-9 and TRBJ2-2; TRBD2 matches at 10 bases. The CDR3 covers 16 residues. V lost 3 bases and J lost 4; bases outside the gene matches: 5. Looked up from germline, CDR1 is SEHNR and CDR2 is FQNEAQ (reference sequence). CDR3 in DNA: TGTGCCAGCAGCTTTTCTAGCGGGAGCAGCACCGGGGAGCTGTTTTTT. This translates into CASSFSSGSSTGELFF.

In this sample, this clonotype turned up many times. This rearrangement joins TRBV3-1 to TRBJ1-2; D is unresolved. The CDR3 has 14 amino acids. The V end lost 4 bases, the J end lost 2 bases, and 11 bases lay between the germline ends. The germline V gene has CDR1 LGHDT and CDR2 YNNKEL (reference sequence). Here the CDR3 reads CASSLPSINYGYTF. CDR3 bases: TGTGCCAGCAGCCTTCCCTCGATAAACTATGGCTACACCTTC.

The chain links TRBV7-2 to TRBJ1-2, with D hard to call. Trimming left V 0 bases short and J 4 bases short, with 15 bases between. The germline CDR1 and CDR2 sequences are SGHTA and FQGNSA. CDR3 length equals 16 residues. This CDR3 is CASSLAPRPFSYGYTF. CDR3 sequence (DNA): TGTGCCAGCAGCTTAGCGCCTCGGCCTTTCTCCTATGGCTACACCTTC. The complete variable domain, with remaining parts taken from reference TRBV7-2 and TRBJ1-2, reads GAGVSQSPSNKVTEKGKDVELRCDPISGHTALYWYRQSLGQGLEFLIYFQGNSAPDKSGLPSDRFSAERTGGSVSTLTIQRTQQEDSAVYLCASSLAPRPFSYGYTFGSGTRLTVV.

This clonotype has ten or more counts. The genes are TRBV10-3 and TRBJ2-2; either TRBD1 or TRBD2 may supply D (5 bases each). Looked up from germline, CDR1 is ENHRY and CDR2 is SYGVKD. The CDR3 length is 14 residues. The V end lost 0 bases, the J end lost 6 bases, and 8 bases lay between the germline ends. Here the CDR3 DNA reads TGTGCCATCAGTGAGTCCGGGGCTTCCGGGGAGCTGTTTTTT. Its translation: CAISESGASGELFF.